This T cell receptor (beta chain) comes out of a study of blood T cell repertoires in COVID-19. Some clones are missing from TCRdb's copy, which holds only in-frame ones; the method was immunoSEQ multiplex PCR. The sample carries under 250,000 clones, around 90% recorded once. Trimming removed 2 bases from V and 3 bases from J, with 11 bases in between. The CDR3 runs 15 residues. Germline V gene sequence: CDR1 MNHEY, CDR2 SVGAGI. Specimen: PBMCs or T cells enriched from blood (not recorded which). The sequence derives from a middle-aged woman who had been exposed to COVID-19. The rearrangement links TRBV6-5 to TRBJ2-1, with D possibly being TRBD1 (6 bases). DNA for the CDR3: TGTGCCAGCAGTTACACGGGACACCACTACAATGAGCAGTTCTTC. Its translation: CASSYTGHHYNEQFF.